Below, 18 T cell receptor beta chains from the same sample are listed, as sequenced in a study of metastatic and nonmetastatic thyroid tumors. Nobody among the patients had been given any treatment before thyroid surgery. TCRdb re-processed the PCR reads through MiXCR. The repertoire includes about 40,000 clones, roughly 31% of them detected once, and 9.9% sits in the top ten. Input material: blood. The receptors come from a male donor with papillary thyroid cancer or a benign thyroid nodule (not recorded which). Some clones in this sample may be carry-over from other donors' samples.

On this clone itself: The same CDR3 can be traced to other DNA sequences in this sample. V usage is TRBV28 and J usage is TRBJ1-4; 11 bases line up with TRBD1. This CDR3 is 15 amino acids long. V lost 3 bases, J lost 3 bases, and 0 bases stayed unmatched. Germline values: CDR1 MDHEN, CDR2 SYDVKM. The CDR3 sequence: CASSLGQGANEKLFF. The CDR3 DNA sequence: TGTGCCAGCAGTTTGGGACAGGGGGCTAATGAAAAACTGTTTTTT.

Points on this clone: Since the CDR3 does not end with the conserved phenylalanine or tryptophan, this likely comes from a read error. The CDR3, as DNA: TGTGCCAGCAGTCCCCCGTCAGATACGCAGTATGTT. Its protein product is CASSPPSDTQYV. The gene calls are TRBV28 and TRBJ2-3; D is unclear. The V gene lost 5 bases and the J gene lost 4 bases, with 7 bases spanning the gap. From germline, CDR1 is MDHEN and CDR2 SYDVKM. The CDR3 contains 12 residues.

There are many counts of this clone. The chain is built from TRBV5-1 and TRBJ2-7, with a tentative D call TRBD2 (6 bases). Germline assignment: CDR1 SGHRS and CDR2 YFSETQ. The V and J ends lost 1 base and 1 base respectively, with 15 bases between them. The CDR3 totals 16 residues. The CDR3 region has the DNA TGCGCCAGCAGCTTGACCCCCGGGGCGGGATCCTACGAGCAGTACTTC. Encoded protein: CASSLTPGAGSYEQYF.

In its sample, this clone was seen many times. This chain links TRBV19 with TRBJ1-1, with 8 bases identical to TRBD1. V was clipped by 6 bases and J by 2 bases; unmatched bases: 8. The CDR3 is made up of 15 amino acids. In germline, CDR1 is LNHDA, CDR2 SQIVND (reference sequence). The CDR3 sequence: CASRGRTGLNTEAFF. As DNA, the CDR3 is TGTGCCAGTAGGGGACGGACAGGGCTCAACACTGAAGCTTTCTTT. Looking up the rest from reference TRBV19 and TRBJ1-1 gives the full variable domain: DGGITQSPKYLFRKEGQNVTLSCEQNLNHDAMYWYRQDPGQGLRLIYYSQIVNDFQKGDIAEGYSVSREKKESFPLTVTSAQKNPTAFYLCASRGRTGLNTEAFFGQGTRLTVV.

This clone is labeled medium-sized. The gene calls are TRBV6-1 and TRBJ1-3, with TRBD1 as a possible D gene (6 bases). The CDR3 is 15 amino acids. V was clipped by 3 bases and J by 3 bases, with 12 bases between them. Germline CDR1 reads MNHNS; CDR2 reads SASEGT. CDR3 residues: CASSERGDHGNTIYF. CDR3 in DNA: TGTGCCAGCAGTGAGAGGGGGGACCATGGAAACACCATATATTTT.

This clone has at least ten counts. The chain uses TRBV10-1 and TRBJ2-1, with D maybe TRBD1 (5 bases). The CDR3 has 15 amino acids. From germline, CDR1 is WNHNN and CDR2 SYGVQD (reference sequence). Trimming shortened V by 1 base and J by 6 bases, and 13 bases separated the two germline ends. CDR3 in DNA: TGCGCCAGCAGTGAGTTGGCAGGAAGGGGCAATGAGCAGTTCTTC. Translation gives CASSELAGRGNEQFF.

This clone was seen a few times. The V and J genes are TRBV6-1 and TRBJ1-5; perhaps TRBD1 as D (6 bases). The germline V and J ends were trimmed by 5 bases and 0 bases, with 11 bases remaining between them. CDR3 size: 15 residues. Per the germline V gene, CDR1 is MNHNS and CDR2 is SASEGT. CDR3 coding DNA: TGTGCCAGCAGTCCCCAGGGGTATAGCAATCAGCCCCAGCATTTT. Its translation: CASSPQGYSNQPQHF.

There are many counts of this clone. Written as DNA, the CDR3 is TGTGCCAGCAGGCGCGGGGGGGCCGGAGATACGCAGTATTTT. Its translation: CASRRGGAGDTQYF. The chain recombines TRBV6-1 with TRBJ2-3, with TRBD2 matching over 9 bases. The V segment lost 6 bases and the J segment 5 bases; nucleotides outside the gene matches: 6. The CDR3 extends over 14 amino acids. The germline V gene has CDR1 MNHNS and CDR2 SASEGT.

About this clone itself: The germline gene is not matched at one end of the junction; a read error may be the cause. This sample also contains other DNA sequences that code for the same CDR3. V and J are TRBV3-1 and TRBJ2-2; maybe TRBD2 (5 bases). Germline CDR1 LGHDT, CDR2 YNNKEL (reference sequence). This CDR3 comprises 15 residues. The CDR3 is CASSQGSYNTGELFF. CDR3 nucleotides: TGTGCCAGCAGCCAAGGATCTTATAACACCGGGGAACTGTTTTTT.

This clone has ten or more counts. The chain has TRBV10-1 and TRBJ1-1; possible D gene TRBD1, 5 bases. The V end lost 3 bases, the J end lost 7 bases, and 9 bases lay between the germline ends. CDR3 length: 12 residues. The germline V gene has CDR1 WNHNN and CDR2 SYGVQD (reference sequence). The DNA for the CDR3 is TGCGCCAGCAGTGAAAGGGACGGTGAAGCTTTCTTT. Translated, it gives CASSERDGEAFF.

This clone was recorded at least ten times. The same CDR3 can be traced to other DNA sequences in this sample. The chain is built from TRBV12-5 and TRBJ1-2; TRBD1 matches at 11 bases. With 0 bases clipped from V and 5 bases from J, the junction kept 8 bases outside the gene matches. The CDR3 runs 17 residues. Germline V gene lookup returns CDR1 LGHNT and CDR2 FRNRAP. CDR3 nucleotides: TGTGCTAGTGGTTTGGTCCCGGACAGGGGGCTCTGGTATGGCTACACCTTC. It yields the protein CASGLVPDRGLWYGYTF.

Ten or more counts support this clone. CDR3 in amino acids: CASSGAGGQETQYF. In DNA, the CDR3 is TGTGCCAGCAGCGGAGCGGGGGGGCAGGAGACCCAGTACTTC. The rearrangement uses TRBV5-4 and TRBJ2-5; 10 bases align to TRBD2. Per the germline V gene, CDR1 is SGHNT and CDR2 is YYREEE (reference sequence). The V and J ends lost 4 bases and 5 bases, in that order; junction bases with no gene match: 5. The CDR3 loop spans 14 amino acids.

There are many counts of this clone. This chain links TRBV7-2 with TRBJ2-3; 8 bases are a match to TRBD2. V lost 5 bases to trimming and J lost 0 bases; unmatched junction nucleotides: 13. Germline V gene data show CDR1 as SGHTA and CDR2 as FQGNSA. The CDR3 loop spans 18 amino acids. CDR3 protein: CASSDRGGGGSSTDTQYF. The CDR3 DNA reads TGTGCCAGCAGCGATAGGGGCGGCGGGGGGTCTAGCACAGATACGCAGTATTTT.

With regard to this clone: The sample holds other DNA sequences that translate to the same CDR3. CDR3 DNA sequence: TGTGCAACCACAGATAGAGCCAATGAGCAGTTCTTC. Protein sequence: CATTDRANEQFF. The gene calls are TRBV19 and TRBJ2-1; D is unclear. Germline values: CDR1 LNHDA, CDR2 SQIVND (reference sequence). This CDR3 comprises 12 residues.

The chain has TRBV20-1 and TRBJ2-1, with D possibly TRBD2 on 6 matching bases. With 0 bases removed from V and 8 bases from J, the gap between germline ends came to 14 bases. CDR1 is DFQATT and CDR2 is SNEGSKA in the germline V gene (reference sequence). This CDR3 has 14 residues. The CDR3 region has the DNA TGCAGTGCTAGAGATCTTAATAGCGGCTATGAGCAGTTCTTC. Amino acid sequence: CSARDLNSGYEQFF.

Comments on this clone: At one boundary the junction diverges from the germline segment, which might be a read error. CDR3 sequence: CASRSQGAVNKPQHF. In nucleotides, the CDR3 is TGTGCCAGCAGGTCACAGGGGGCGGTCAATAAGCCGCAGCATTTT. J is TRBJ1-5 and V is TRBV6-1; 9 positions agree with TRBD1. The CDR3 is 15 amino acids. The V gene's germline CDR1 is MNHNS and CDR2 SASEGT.

Many counts were recorded for this clone. The rearrangement joins TRBV10-3 to TRBJ2-3; D could derive from TRBD1 or TRBD2 (5 bases each). There are 16 residues in the CDR3. Germline CDR1 reads ENHRY; CDR2 reads SYGVKD. With 3 bases removed from V and 6 bases from J, the gap between germline ends came to 19 bases. This CDR3 is CAISDEVWGTMDTQYF. The CDR3 nucleotides read TGTGCCATCAGTGATGAGGTGTGGGGGACCATGGATACGCAGTATTTT.

This clone was counted ten times or more. This clone may be a read error of a much larger clone one base away. The chain links TRBV4-1 to TRBJ2-3; unclear D gene. From germline, CDR1 is MGHRA and CDR2 YSYEKL. V gave up 1 base and J gave up 4 bases, with 6 bases separating them. This CDR3 region has 13 residues. Written as DNA, the CDR3 is TGCGCCAGCAGCCAAGCAGTACCAGATACGCAGTATTTT. Its protein is CASSQAVPDTQYF.